This paragraph covers one T cell receptor (beta chain) sequence. Its antigen specificity is not known. Base qualities were left out, and no much larger clone turns up one base away. This specimen belongs to a study of beta chain features in type 1 diabetes (dated by TCRdb to the late 2010s). Notes on the research overall: Patients and healthy donors did not differ in mean age, gender distribution, total cell number or subset yield. Across all samples, 107,917,701 sorted cells were examined, and cell number per subset correlated strongly with RNA yield. The study compared TCRB repertoires of sorted circulating CD4+ T cell subsets between recently diagnosed type 1 diabetes patients and matched healthy donors. Regulatory and stem cell-like memory subsets were obtained from only 8 patients and about eight healthy donors, while naive and central memory subsets were obtained from all 30 or so donors.

A single peripheral blood draw of about 116 mL on average was collected from each donor into heparinised tubes. Using a panel that included CD45RO, CCR7, CD25, CD127, CD95 and CD27, naive, central memory, regulatory and stem cell-like memory CD4+ T cells were sorted on a BD FACSAria II. Every sorted population had a purity above 98%. PBMCs were separated immediately by Lymphoprep density gradient centrifugation and were stained directly, without being cultured. To minimize batch effects, samples were stained and sorted in pairs, one healthy donor with one patient per experiment. All of the isolated RNA was reverse transcribed with the High Capacity cDNA Reverse Transcription Kit, so expressed TCRB transcripts were sequenced. Deep immunoSEQ sequencing was performed on naive, central memory and regulatory T cell samples, with an average of roughly 3.3 million total reads per sample. Sorted cells were lysed in RLT buffer and RNA was extracted with DNase-treated RNeasy Micro or Mini kits, depending on cell number. To prevent cross-contamination, every cell subset was processed on its own, while patient and healthy donor samples were processed together. Using the immunoSEQ multiplex PCR, TCRB sequences were amplified from cDNA into 87-bp fragments spanning the CDR3 region. The amplicons were sequenced using the Illumina HiSeq platform. Turning to the authors' computational methods: PCR bias was computationally corrected using synthetic template baselines, reads within Hamming distance 2 were collapsed, and singletons that could not be merged were discarded. Reads were aligned against IMGT so that V, D and J genes, CDR3 length and insertions or deletions at six rearrangement sites could be assigned. Within each subset, clonotype counts were normalized to sorted cell number, and only after that were true diversity and Gini coefficients computed with the tcR R package. The overlap coefficient, calculated on TCRB nucleotide sequences, was used to quantify repertoire sharing. Out-of-frame TCRB sequences from naive cells were analyzed to stand in for the pre-selection repertoire. TCRdb stores this immuneACCESS table with in-frame sequences only. Part of the clones is absent; in the studies checked, under half of the shortfall reflects unresolved V genes, and no reason is known for the rest. That table supplies the V and J calls and clone size; D and trimming were determined from the DNA. Across this sample there are some 230,000 clones, with 7.5% to 10% seen only once. The ten top clones hold about 0.037% of the sample.

Study-level results and caveats: Shorter templates might have been favored by PCR, but patient and control samples were amplified and corrected together, so both groups would have been affected equally by any skew. Naive, central memory and regulatory TCRB repertoires appeared to be more alike among patients than among healthy donors. Because cDNA was sequenced instead of genomic DNA, activated cells with high expression could be over-represented, although the groups did not differ in activation or CD3 levels. At VDJ recombination sites, patients with type 1 diabetes made fewer insertions and deleted more nucleotides, a pattern implying thymic rearrangement abnormalities. HLA sub-analyses involved small numbers of individuals, so any influence of HLA type on TCRB rearrangement remained unresolved. In all four CD4+ subsets, TCRB CDR3 length was moderately but significantly shorter in type 1 diabetes patients.

The germline V gene (reference sequence) specifies GTSNPN as CDR1 and SVGIG as CDR2. V is pruned by 8 bases and J by 8 bases, leaving 12 bases of the junction without a gene match. Taken from cysteine to phenylalanine, the CDR3 has 14 residues. The retained sequence is limited to the CDR3, 42 bases, with the frame set at the first base. The sequence derives from a woman aged 18-35 years in good health. Sequencing was carried out using naive CD4+ T cells from blood. This sample's cell subset or site label indicates: true naive CD4+ T cells. The rearranged segments are TRBV30 and TRBJ1-2, with TRBD1 matching 12 junction bases. The bases read TGTGCCGGGGACAGGGGGCTAATTCTTGGGGGCTACACCTTC. Its translation is CAGDRGLILGGYTF.